This TCR beta chain was identified in a study of T-cell memory formation after mild COVID-19. Whole-study context: In these data, TCR clusters were largely donor specific.

TCRdb analysed the 5' RACE reads with MiXCR anew, one entry per CDR3 protein. The table includes a few hundred thousand distinct CDR3 sequences, roughly 15% detected once. Whole-study findings and limits: CD4+ bias marked clones expanding day 15 to 37, unlike balanced contracting clones. Pre-infection memory showed some responding clones, and this suggested that cross-reactive memory joined.

Of note for this clonotype: The antigen is unknown.

The germline CDR1 and CDR2 sequences are SGHRS and YFSETQ. Trimming cost V 2 bases and J 0 bases; bases outside gene matches: 10. The CDR3 loop spans 18 amino acids. The sequencing input was PBMCs or a T cell subset sorted from them (not recorded which). This TCR came from a man younger than 35 who had mild COVID-19 (a few samples of this study predate the infection). Cell type and time point are not known. The chain couples TRBV5-1 to TRBJ1-2; 10 bases are shared with TRBD1. The CDR3 region is CASSLSTGGDYTNYGYTF. CDR3 coding DNA: TGCGCCAGCAGCTTATCGACAGGGGGCGATTATACTAACTATGGCTACACCTTC.